Listed below are T cell receptor beta chains from one sample, sequenced in a study of tissue T cells after allogeneic stem cell transplantation. TCRdb's table, derived via immunoSEQ multiplex PCR, lists solely in-frame clones and lacks some. Among 500 to 750 clones listed, approximately 70% were seen once. Sequencing was performed on stomach tissue, taken at autopsy. Receptors were obtained from a female patient aged 35 to 75 with steroid-refractory graft-versus-host disease after an allogeneic stem cell transplant. The T cells may partly be graft donor cells. CDR3s include the opening cysteine and the closing phenylalanine or tryptophan. The D gene is left open where the match is weak. Clone size, where shown, is once, few, many, or a class for clones that have expanded.

TRBJ2-1	.	TRBV20-1	.	CSASLHSGVYNEQFF	TGCAGTGCTAGTCTCCATAGCGGAGTCTACAATGAGCAGTTCTTC
TRBJ2-3	.	TRBV7-2	few	CASSLVADTDTQYF	TGTGCCAGCAGCTTAGTAGCGGACACAGATACGCAGTATTTT
TRBJ2-1	.	TRBV12-3/TRBV12-4	once	CASSHTYNEQFF	TGTGCCAGCTCACATACCTACAATGAGCAGTTCTTC
TRBJ1-1	.	TRBV19	.	CASSAGTGNTEAFF	TGTGCCAGTAGTGCCGGGACGGGTAACACTGAAGCTTTCTTT
TRBJ2-7	.	TRBV27	.	CASSLWGPPYEQYF	TGTGCCAGCAGTTTATGGGGGCCTCCCTACGAGCAGTACTTC
TRBJ1-6	TRBD1	TRBV6-6	.	CASSWQGAFNSPLHF	TGTGCCAGCAGTTGGCAGGGGGCCTTTAATTCACCCCTCCACTTT
TRBJ2-7	TRBD2	TRBV5-1	.	CASSLRGGPREQYF	TGCGCCAGCAGCTTGCGGGGAGGGCCGCGCGAGCAGTACTTC
TRBJ2-6	.	TRBV5-8	.	CASSLTGANVLTF	TGTGCCAGCAGCCTGACGGGAGCCAACGTCCTGACTTTC
TRBJ1-1	.	TRBV6-5	few	CASSRTENTEAFF	TGTGCCAGCAGTCGGACAGAAAACACTGAAGCTTTCTTT
TRBJ2-5	.	TRBV7-9	.	CASSLLGGFQETQYF	TGTGCCAGCAGCTTACTGGGGGGATTCCAAGAGACCCAGTACTTC
TRBJ2-7	.	TRBV6-5	few	CASRFRPTKEQYF	TGTGCCAGCAGATTTCGACCGACTAAAGAGCAGTACTTC
TRBJ1-1	.	TRBV18	.	CASSPSNRWTDTEAFF	TGTGCCAGCTCACCCTCTAACAGGTGGACCGACACTGAAGCTTTCTTT
TRBJ1-3	.	TRBV19	.	CASSIGRQLFSGNTIYF	TGTGCCAGTAGTATAGGGCGGCAGCTCTTCTCTGGAAACACCATATATTTT
TRBJ2-7	TRBD1	TRBV10-3	.	CAIKTGEYYEQYF	TGTGCCATCAAGACAGGGGAGTACTACGAGCAGTACTTC
TRBJ2-1	TRBD2	TRBV7-8	.	CASSLVSGRANEQFF	TGTGCCAGCAGCTTAGTAAGCGGGAGAGCGAATGAGCAGTTCTTC
TRBJ2-3	.	TRBV7-8	.	CASSLVGRFTDTQYF	TGTGCCAGCAGCTTAGTGGGACGGTTCACAGATACGCAGTATTTT
TRBJ2-1	.	TRBV24-1	.	CATSGETRANEQFF	TGTGCCACCAGCGGCGAAACGAGGGCCAATGAGCAGTTCTTC
TRBJ1-6	.	TRBV30	.	CALGTFMDSPLHF	TGTGCCTTAGGGACATTCATGGATTCACCCCTCCACTTT
TRBJ2-1	.	TRBV7-9	.	CASSRGGYNEQFF	TGTGCCAGCAGCCGGGGAGGCTACAATGAGCAGTTCTTC
TRBJ1-1	TRBD1	TRBV18	.	CASSPLTGVRTEAFF	TGTGCCAGCTCACCCCTGACAGGGGTTCGGACTGAAGCTTTCTTT
TRBJ2-7	.	TRBV5-4	large	CASSLEEEGRNEQYF	TGTGCCAGCAGCTTGGAGGAGGAGGGTCGGAACGAGCAGTACTTC
TRBJ2-5	.	TRBV6-1	.	CASSEDRLGNQETQYF	TGTGCCAGCAGTGAAGACCGGCTAGGAAATCAAGAGACCCAGTACTTC
TRBJ2-1	TRBD2	TRBV4-2	few	CASSPLGSGGRNEQFF	TGTGCCAGCAGCCCGCTGGGTAGCGGGGGCCGCAATGAGCAGTTCTTC
TRBJ2-1	.	TRBV6-5	.	CASTGRYSPYNEQFF	TGTGCCAGCACCGGACGATACTCCCCCTACAATGAGCAGTTCTTC
TRBJ2-5	.	TRBV24-1	few	CATSDLQRGGQETQYF	TGTGCCACCAGTGATTTGCAAAGGGGGGGCCAAGAGACCCAGTACTTC
TRBJ1-5	.	TRBV27	few	CASSLASSQPQHF	TGTGCCAGCAGTTTAGCCAGCAGTCAGCCCCAGCATTTT
TRBJ1-5	TRBD1	TRBV6-5	.	CASSWGQGREPQHF	TGTGCCAGCAGCTGGGGACAGGGGCGGGAGCCCCAGCATTTT
TRBJ2-5	TRBD2	TRBV7-9	.	CASSLGASGRAGETQYF	TGTGCCAGCAGCTTAGGTGCTAGCGGGAGGGCGGGTGAGACCCAGTACTTC
TRBJ2-2	TRBD1	TRBV29-1	.	CSVAPKDRVEHRGAVF	TGCAGCGTTGCCCCTAAGGACAGGGTAGAACACCGGGGAGCTGTTTTT
TRBJ2-7	.	TRBV6-2/TRBV6-3	once	CASSQGYGSPYEQYF	TGTGCCAGCAGTCAGGGATATGGGTCCCCCTACGAGCAGTACTTC
TRBJ1-4	TRBD1	TRBV7-6	.	CASSSLAGDRGEKLFF	TGTGCCAGCAGCTCCCTCGCGGGGGACAGGGGTGAAAAACTGTTTTTT
TRBJ2-7	TRBD1	TRBV6-5	.	CASRIGQAPYEQYF	TGTGCCAGCAGAATTGGACAGGCGCCCTACGAGCAGTACTTC
TRBJ2-3	TRBD2	TRBV9	.	CASSVARGSLIDTQYF	TGTGCCAGCAGCGTAGCGCGCGGGAGTCTAATAGATACGCAGTATTTT
TRBJ1-5	.	TRBV27	.	CASSLGENQPQHF	TGTGCCAGCAGTTTGGGAGAGAATCAGCCCCAGCATTTT
TRBJ1-6	.	TRBV10-3	.	CAISPGTYNSPLHF	TGTGCCATCAGCCCAGGGACCTATAATTCACCCCTCCACTTT
TRBJ2-3	TRBD2	TRBV18	.	CASSPGGTDTQYF	TGTGCCAGCTCCCCGGGGGGGACAGATACGCAGTATTTT
TRBJ2-5	.	TRBV25-1	.	CASSRRGIQETQYF	TGTGCCAGCAGTCGGCGCGGAATTCAAGAGACCCAGTACTTC
TRBJ2-1	TRBD2	TRBV25-1	.	CASSRGLAGGPHNEQFF	TGTGCCAGCAGCCGCGGACTAGCGGGGGGCCCCCACAATGAGCAGTTCTTC
TRBJ2-3	.	TRBV6-5	.	CASSQNQRSTDTQYF	TGTGCCAGCAGCCAGAACCAGAGGAGCACAGATACGCAGTATTTT
TRBJ1-1	.	TRBV2	few	CAGRGQPNTEAFF	TGTGCCGGTAGAGGACAGCCGAACACTGAAGCTTTCTTT
TRBJ1-2	.	TRBV28	.	CASSLTSYGYTF	TGTGCCAGCAGTTTGACGTCCTATGGCTACACCTTC
TRBJ2-5	TRBD1	TRBV24-1	.	CATREGQQETQYF	TGTGCCACCAGAGAGGGACAGCAAGAGACCCAGTACTTC
TRBJ2-1	.	TRBV7-9	.	CASPGPGSYNEQFF	TGTGCCAGCCCAGGGCCTGGCTCCTACAATGAGCAGTTCTTC
TRBJ2-2	.	TRBV10-3	.	CAISEHGELFF	TGTGCCATCAGTGAGCACGGGGAGCTGTTTTTT
TRBJ2-7	.	TRBV5-5	few	CASSFGFPYEQYF	TGTGCCAGCAGCTTTGGATTCCCCTACGAGCAGTACTTC
TRBJ1-5	.	TRBV6-5	.	CASRTGNSNQPQHF	TGTGCCAGCAGAACAGGGAACAGCAATCAGCCCCAGCATTTT
TRBJ2-5	.	TRBV4-2	.	CASSQYSGGSGVETQYF	TGTGCCAGCAGCCAATATAGCGGTGGGTCAGGGGTCGAGACCCAGTACTTC